One and the same sample provided the 18 T cell receptor beta chains below, sequenced in a study of T cells after yellow fever vaccination. MiXCR, run by TCRdb on the 5' RACE reads, gives a single entry per CDR3 protein. Among 350,000 to 550,000 distinct CDR3 sequences listed, approximately 18% were seen once. Specimen: PBMCs, collected before the yellow fever booster vaccination. The receptors stem from a man between 18 and 35 years old who received the YFV17D yellow fever vaccine.

Many counts were recorded for this clonotype. This chain uses TRBV4-3 with TRBJ2-7; 7 bases fit TRBD2. V shed 0 bases and J 0 bases; nucleotides not matched to a gene: 2. Germline CDR1 is LGHNA and CDR2 is YSLEER. This CDR3 region has 15 residues. CDR3 sequence: CASSQDLAASYEQYF. CDR3 coding DNA: TGCGCCAGCAGCCAAGACCTAGCGGCCTCCTACGAGCAGTACTTC.

This chain links TRBV24-1 with TRBJ2-4; TRBD1 matches at 7 bases. V lost 5 bases to trimming and J lost 0 bases; unmatched junction nucleotides: 9. This CDR3 spans 17 amino acids. Germline CDR1 KGHDR, CDR2 SFDVKD. The CDR3 is CATSVEGTALAKNIQYF. The CDR3 DNA reads as TGTGCCACCAGTGTTGAAGGGACAGCCTTAGCCAAAAACATTCAGTACTTC.

This sequence joins TRBV15 and TRBJ2-2; D call uncertain. The CDR3 is 15 amino acids. Deletions cut 0 bases from V and 8 bases from J, with 13 bases between. CDR1 LNHNV and CDR2 YYDKDF come from the germline V gene (reference sequence). CDR3 in amino acids: CATSRDLTTMGELFF. The CDR3 DNA sequence: TGTGCCACCAGCAGAGATCTGACGACCATGGGGGAGCTGTTTTTT. Together with reference TRBV15 and TRBJ2-2, the CDR3 gives the full variable domain: DAMVIQNPRYQVTQFGKPVTLSCSQTLNHNVMYWYQQKSSQAPKLLFHYYDKDFNNEADTPDNFQSRRPNTSFCFLDIRSPGLGDTAMYLCATSRDLTTMGELFFGEGSRLTVL.

The V gene is TRBV7-2, the J gene TRBJ2-3, with D tentatively TRBD1 (5 bases). The CDR3 totals 13 residues. V lost 5 bases, J lost 9 bases, and 15 bases lay in between. Germline V gene lookup returns CDR1 SGHTA and CDR2 FQGNSA. CDR3 protein: CASSAGGQGTQYF. DNA of the CDR3: TGTGCCAGCAGCGCAGGTGGTCAGGGAACGCAGTATTTT.

V gene TRBV9 combines with J gene TRBJ2-6, with 7 bases lining up with TRBD2. This CDR3 comprises 15 residues. The germline V gene has CDR1 SGDLS and CDR2 YYNGEE. The V segment lost 2 bases and the J segment 2 bases; nucleotides outside the gene matches: 1. The CDR3 sequence is CASSVREAGANVLTF. As DNA, the CDR3 is TGTGCCAGCAGCGTTCGGGAGGCTGGGGCCAACGTCCTGACTTTC. The full variable domain, in which reference TRBV9 and TRBJ2-6 provide the parts outside the CDR3, is DSGVTQTPKHLITATGQRVTLRCSPRSGDLSVYWYQQSLDQGLQFLIQYYNGEERAKGNILERFSAQQFPDLHSELNLSSLELGDSALYFCASSVREAGANVLTFGAGSRLTVL.

This clonotype was seen a few times. V gene TRBV9 combines with J gene TRBJ2-3; the D gene is possibly TRBD2 (6 bases). CDR3 size: 13 residues. The V gene's germline CDR1 is SGDLS and CDR2 YYNGEE. V lost 0 bases and J lost 4, with 6 bases in between. CDR3 amino acids: CASSVASADTQYF. Written as DNA, the CDR3 is TGTGCCAGCAGCGTAGCTAGCGCAGATACGCAGTATTTT.

This clonotype has a count of ten or more. J is TRBJ2-3 and V is TRBV4-3; D tentatively fits TRBD1 or TRBD2 (6 bases each). The V gene lost 4 bases and the J gene lost 2 bases, with 16 bases spanning the gap. This CDR3 spans 16 amino acids. Germline loops: CDR1 LGHNA, CDR2 YSLEER. Here the CDR3 reads CASSPIGGALTDTQYF. CDR3 nucleotides: TGCGCCAGCAGCCCCATCGGGGGCGCTCTCACAGATACGCAGTATTTT.

This clonotype was seen a few times. The genes are TRBV5-1 and TRBJ2-5; TRBD1 is a possible D gene (6 bases). The CDR3 is 13 residues long. The V gene lost 6 bases and the J gene lost 5 bases, with 14 bases spanning the gap. The germline V gene has CDR1 SGHRS and CDR2 YFSETQ. For the CDR3, the DNA is TGCGCCAGCAACCAGGGGCTCTGGGAGACCCAGTACTTC. Translated: CASNQGLWETQYF.

This clonotype turned up a few times. The chain uses TRBV7-2 and TRBJ1-1; D not resolved. This CDR3 spans 14 amino acids. The V gene's germline CDR1 is SGHTA and CDR2 FQGNSA. V was shortened by 5 bases and J by 4 bases, with 14 bases between the two germline ends. CDR3 in DNA: TGTGCCAGCAGCCGCGCCCTCGCTGGCACTGAAGCTTTCTTT. Translation: CASSRALAGTEAFF.

V usage is TRBV12-5 and J usage is TRBJ1-2, with no clear D. This CDR3 spans 14 amino acids. Deletions cut 2 bases from V and 4 bases from J, with 11 bases between. Germline CDR1 and CDR2: LGHNT and FRNRAP. This chain's CDR3 is CASGLQYGIYGYTF. In nucleotides, the CDR3 is TGTGCTAGTGGTTTGCAATACGGTATCTATGGCTACACCTTC.

This clonotype was counted only a few times. The chain uses TRBV7-2 and TRBJ2-1; 7 nucleotides line up with TRBD2. The CDR3 loop spans 13 amino acids. Germline V CDR1 and CDR2: SGHTA, FQGNSA. J gave up 10 bases and V 5 bases, and 8 bases lay outside the gene matches. CDR3 amino acids: CASSHSWEGEQFF. In DNA form, the CDR3 reads TGTGCCAGCAGCCACTCGTGGGAGGGGGAGCAGTTCTTC.

This clonotype came up a few times. The chain links TRBV18 to TRBJ2-3; D remains unclear. From germline, CDR1 is KGHSH and CDR2 LQKENI. Deletions cut 3 bases from V and 5 bases from J, with 12 bases between. This CDR3 spans 14 amino acids. The CDR3 protein is CASSPRIDGDTQYF. The CDR3 DNA follows: TGTGCCAGCTCACCTAGGATTGACGGAGATACGCAGTATTTT.

This clonotype showed up just a few times. The chain couples TRBV7-3 to TRBJ2-5, with no clear D. Between the trimmed V and J ends, which lost 4 bases and 2 bases, there was a span of 8 bases. This CDR3 comprises 13 residues. The V gene's germline CDR1 is SGHTA and CDR2 FQGTGA. The CDR3 DNA follows: TGTGCCAGCAGCTCACTACAACAAGAGACCCAGTACTTC. The encoded protein is CASSSLQQETQYF.

This chain links TRBV20-1 with TRBJ2-1; no clear D. V lost 6 bases and J lost 1, with 13 bases in between. The CDR3 has 14 residues. Germline V gives CDR1 DFQATT, CDR2 SNEGSKA (reference sequence). The CDR3: CSAESGPSYNEQFF. CDR3 nucleotides: TGCAGTGCCGAGAGTGGACCGTCCTACAATGAGCAGTTCTTC.

The chain combines TRBV12-3 or TRBV12-4 with TRBJ1-1; D ambiguous. This CDR3 has 13 amino acids. Between the trimmed V and J ends, which lost 2 bases and 3 bases, there was a span of 7 bases. DNA for the CDR3: TGTGCCAGCAGTTTACAGGTACACACTGAAGCTTTCTTT. It codes for CASSLQVHTEAFF.

The rearrangement uses TRBV5-1 and TRBJ1-4, with 8 bases fitting TRBD1. Looked up from germline, CDR1 is SGHRS and CDR2 is YFSETQ. V shed 5 bases, J shed 0 bases, and the junction held 0 bases outside the gene matches. The CDR3 covers 14 residues. CDR3: CASRGQATNEKLFF. CDR3 coding DNA: TGCGCCAGCAGGGGACAGGCAACTAATGAAAAACTGTTTTTT.

This clonotype was seen more than once but under ten times. J is TRBJ2-3 and V is TRBV20-1, with a possible D match to TRBD2 (5 bases). The length of the CDR3 is 15 residues. Per the germline V gene, CDR1 is DFQATT and CDR2 is SNEGSKA (reference sequence). V was cut by 6 bases and J by 2 bases, with 18 bases left in between. The CDR3 nucleotides read TGCAGTGCCCAGCCCTGGCGGGTGAACACAGATACGCAGTATTTT. It codes for CSAQPWRVNTDTQYF.

This clonotype was seen a few times. V is TRBV7-2 and J is TRBJ2-2; 9 bases agree with TRBD2. J gave up 4 bases and V 6 bases, and 12 bases lay outside the gene matches. CDR1 is SGHTA, CDR2 FQGNSA, per germline. This CDR3 comprises 17 residues. In DNA, the CDR3 is TGTGCCAGCAGACTAAATAGCGGGGGTCACTTCACCGGGGAGCTGTTTTTT. Protein: CASRLNSGGHFTGELFF.